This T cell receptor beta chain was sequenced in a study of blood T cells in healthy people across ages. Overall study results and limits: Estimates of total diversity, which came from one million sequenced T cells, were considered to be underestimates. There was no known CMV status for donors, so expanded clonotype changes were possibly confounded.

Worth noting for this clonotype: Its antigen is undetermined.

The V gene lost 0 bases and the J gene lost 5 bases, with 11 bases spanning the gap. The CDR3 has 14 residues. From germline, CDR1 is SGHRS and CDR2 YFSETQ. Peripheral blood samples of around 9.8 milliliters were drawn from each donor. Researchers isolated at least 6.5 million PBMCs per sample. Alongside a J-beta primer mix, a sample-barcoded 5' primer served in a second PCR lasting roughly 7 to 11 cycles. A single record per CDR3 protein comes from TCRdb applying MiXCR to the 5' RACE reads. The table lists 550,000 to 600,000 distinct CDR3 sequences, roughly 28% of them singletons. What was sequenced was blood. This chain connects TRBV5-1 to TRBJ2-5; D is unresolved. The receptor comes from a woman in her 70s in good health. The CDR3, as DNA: TGCGCCAGCAGCTTGGCCGTCGGCGTGGAGACCCAGTACTTC. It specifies CASSLAVGVETQYF.